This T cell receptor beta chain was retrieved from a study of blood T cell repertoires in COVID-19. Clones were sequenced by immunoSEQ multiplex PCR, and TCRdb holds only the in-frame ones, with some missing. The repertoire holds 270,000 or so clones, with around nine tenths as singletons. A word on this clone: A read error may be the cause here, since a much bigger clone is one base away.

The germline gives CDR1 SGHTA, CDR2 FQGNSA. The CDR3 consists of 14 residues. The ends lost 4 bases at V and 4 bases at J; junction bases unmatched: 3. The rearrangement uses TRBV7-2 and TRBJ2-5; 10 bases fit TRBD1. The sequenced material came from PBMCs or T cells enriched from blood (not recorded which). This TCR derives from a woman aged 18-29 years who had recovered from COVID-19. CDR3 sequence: CASSSRTGGETQYF. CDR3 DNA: TGTGCCAGCAGCTCCCGGACAGGGGGAGAGACCCAGTACTTC.